This T cell receptor (beta chain) is from a study of CD8 T cells in ankylosing spondylitis (dated by TCRdb to the late 2010s). In the study overall: T cell receptor beta repertoires were profiled in healthy donors and ankylosing spondylitis patients so that disease-linked TCR variants could be found. In total, the full study cohort was made up of roughly 110 healthy donors and approximately 24 ankylosing spondylitis patients. Samples of peripheral blood were taken, and for ankylosing spondylitis patients, synovial fluid was collected as well. Broad study findings and their caveats: The disease-linked clones were reported as significantly enriched in matched synovial fluid samples from ankylosing spondylitis patients. In peripheral blood, the disease-linked clones were found at relatively low frequencies and had a CD8+ phenotype. Blood from ankylosing spondylitis patients appeared to be characterized by a TCR beta motif made up of seven or eight highly homologous amino acid variants. Some motif variants were previously reported in synovial fluid and blood of reactive arthritis patients, suggesting common disease-initiation mechanisms.

The CDR3 numbers 14 residues from cysteine through phenylalanine. Only the CDR3 part of the read is kept: 42 bases, read in frame from the first base. At the junction V is shortened by 0 bases and J by 3 bases, with 8 bases in between. Taken from the germline V gene, the CDR1 and CDR2 loops are SGHRS and YFSETQ. This clonotype has ten or more counts. The clone's antigen remains unknown. No base quality values were provided; no much bigger clone lies one nucleotide off. The run used an Illumina HiSeq 2500. Quantitative 5'-RACE with molecular barcodes was the method used to prepare the TCR beta libraries. In the source study's methods: To identify disease-linked TCR variants, a new computational method was used, one built on a probabilistic model of VDJ rearrangement. TCRdb reanalyzed the raw reads on its own, using fastp at Q25 for trimming and MiXCR for clone calling, and kept in-frame beta chains. A single entry per CDR3 protein holds the most common genes and DNA from its merged rows. Clone size and V and J calls follow TCRdb, not the original study. In all, the sample holds roughly 490,000 distinct CDR3 sequences, and about 5.4% of those were seen once. Roughly 3.5% of the sample lies in the top ten.

This receptor chain uses TRBV5-1 and TRBJ2-3; confidence is insufficient to name the D gene. This TCR came from a male donor with ankylosing spondylitis. Sequencing used blood, either unsorted or a sorted T cell fraction (not recorded which). The CDR3 protein is CASSLGVSTDTQYF. The DNA sequence reads TGCGCCAGCAGCTTGGGAGTAAGTACAGATACGCAGTATTTT.